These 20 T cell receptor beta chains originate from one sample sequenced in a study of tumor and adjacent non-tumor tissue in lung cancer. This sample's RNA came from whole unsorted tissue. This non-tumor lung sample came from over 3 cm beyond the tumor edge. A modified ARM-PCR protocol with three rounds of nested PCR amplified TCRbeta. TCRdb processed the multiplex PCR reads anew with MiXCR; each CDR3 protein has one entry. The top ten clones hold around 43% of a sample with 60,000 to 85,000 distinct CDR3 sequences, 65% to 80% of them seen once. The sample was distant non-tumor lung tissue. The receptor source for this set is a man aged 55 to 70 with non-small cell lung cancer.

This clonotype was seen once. This CDR3 is CSLAGLAGEFRETQYF. The CDR3 region has the DNA TGCAGCCTAGCGGGACTAGCGGGAGAATTCCGTGAGACCCAGTACTTC. This chain uses TRBV29-1 with TRBJ2-5; 14 bases line up with TRBD2. Germline trimming cut 8 bases from V and 5 bases from J; bases unmatched to any gene: 13. The V gene's germline CDR1 is SQVTM and CDR2 ANQGSEA. The CDR3 sequence is 16 residues long. Full variable domain (remainder filled in from reference TRBV29-1 and TRBJ2-5): SAVISQKPSRDICQRGTSLTIQCQVDSQVTMMFWYRQQPGQSLTLIATANQGSEATYESGFVIDKFPISRPNLTFSTLTVSNMSPEDSSIYLCSLAGLAGEFRETQYFGPGTRLLVL.

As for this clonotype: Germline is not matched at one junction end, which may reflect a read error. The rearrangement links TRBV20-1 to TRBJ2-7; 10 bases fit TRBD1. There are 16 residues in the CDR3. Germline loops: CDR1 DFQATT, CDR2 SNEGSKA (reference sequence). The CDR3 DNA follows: TGCAGTGTTACCTCGTTCTGGGACAGGGGTTGGGACGAGCAGTATTTC. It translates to CSVTSFWDRGWDEQYF.

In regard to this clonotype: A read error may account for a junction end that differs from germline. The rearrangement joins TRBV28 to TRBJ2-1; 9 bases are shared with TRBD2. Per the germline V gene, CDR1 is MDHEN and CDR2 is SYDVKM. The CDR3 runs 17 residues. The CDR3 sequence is CASSFRVGLAEYNKQFF. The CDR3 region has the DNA TGTGCCAGCAGTTTCAGGGTGGGACTAGCAGAATACAATAAGCAGTTCTTC.

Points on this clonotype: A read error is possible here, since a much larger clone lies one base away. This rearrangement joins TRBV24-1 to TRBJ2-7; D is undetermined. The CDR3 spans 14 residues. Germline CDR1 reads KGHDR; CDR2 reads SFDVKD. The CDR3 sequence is CAMDRSVGSYEQHF. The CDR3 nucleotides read TGTGCCATGGACCGTTCTGTTGGCTCCTACGAGCAGCACTTC.

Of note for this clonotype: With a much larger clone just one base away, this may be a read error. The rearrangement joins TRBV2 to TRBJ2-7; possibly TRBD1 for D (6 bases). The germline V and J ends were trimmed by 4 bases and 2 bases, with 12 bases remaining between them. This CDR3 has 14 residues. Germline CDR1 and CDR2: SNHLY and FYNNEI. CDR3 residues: CASSAVQGPYEQYF. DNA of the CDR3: TGTGCCAGCAGTGCGGTGCAGGGGCCCTACGAGCAGTACTTC.

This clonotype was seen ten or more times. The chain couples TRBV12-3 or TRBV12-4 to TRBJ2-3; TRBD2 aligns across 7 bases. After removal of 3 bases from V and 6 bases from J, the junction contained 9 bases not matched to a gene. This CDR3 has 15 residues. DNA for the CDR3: TGTGCCAGCAGTTTGGCGGGACTACTGGGGGATACGCAGTATTTT. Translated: CASSLAGLLGDTQYF.

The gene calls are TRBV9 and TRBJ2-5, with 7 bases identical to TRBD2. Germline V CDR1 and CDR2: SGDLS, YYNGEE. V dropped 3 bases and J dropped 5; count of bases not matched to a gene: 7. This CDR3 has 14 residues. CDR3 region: CASSATGLVETQYF. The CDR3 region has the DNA TGTGCCAGCAGCGCCACTGGACTAGTTGAGACCCAGTACTTC.

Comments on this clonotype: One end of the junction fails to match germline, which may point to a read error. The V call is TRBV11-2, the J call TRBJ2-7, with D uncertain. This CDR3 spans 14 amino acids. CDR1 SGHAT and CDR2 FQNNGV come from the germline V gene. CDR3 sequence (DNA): TGTGCCAGCAGCCCCCTCACAGTAAGAGACGAGCAATACTTC. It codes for CASSPLTVRDEQYF.

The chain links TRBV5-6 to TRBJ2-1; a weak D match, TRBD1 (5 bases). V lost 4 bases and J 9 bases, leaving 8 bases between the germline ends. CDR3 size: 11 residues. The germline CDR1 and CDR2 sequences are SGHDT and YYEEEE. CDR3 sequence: CASSQGFEQFF. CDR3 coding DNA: TGTGCCAGCAGCCAGGGATTTGAGCAGTTCTTC.

The CDR3 sequence is CASGLRVHEQYF. CDR3 nucleotides: TGTGCCAGCGGTTTGAGAGTCCACGAGCAGTACTTC. The V gene is TRBV6-2 or TRBV6-3, the J gene TRBJ2-7; D unresolved. V was clipped by 8 bases and J by 5 bases, with 13 bases between them. The CDR3 extends over 12 amino acids. The germline CDR1 and CDR2 sequences are MNHEY and SVGEGT.

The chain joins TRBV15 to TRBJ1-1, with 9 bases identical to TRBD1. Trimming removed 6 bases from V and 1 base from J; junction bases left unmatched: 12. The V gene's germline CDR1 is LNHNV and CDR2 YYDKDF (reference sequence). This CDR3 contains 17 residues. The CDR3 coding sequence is TGTGCCACCAGTACGCGGCGGACAGGGGCCACGAACACTGAAGCTTTCTTT. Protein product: CATSTRRTGATNTEAFF. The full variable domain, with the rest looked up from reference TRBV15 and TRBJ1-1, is DAMVIQNPRYQVTQFGKPVTLSCSQTLNHNVMYWYQQKSSQAPKLLFHYYDKDFNNEADTPDNFQSRRPNTSFCFLDIRSPGLGDTAMYLCATSTRRTGATNTEAFFGQGTRLTVV.

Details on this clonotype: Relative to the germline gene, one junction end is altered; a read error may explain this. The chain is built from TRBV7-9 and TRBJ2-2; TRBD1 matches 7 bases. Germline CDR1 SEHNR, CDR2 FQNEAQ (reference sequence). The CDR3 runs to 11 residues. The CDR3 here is CVSRGTGELFF. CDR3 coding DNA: TGTGTCAGCAGGGGGACCGGGGAACTGTTTTTT.

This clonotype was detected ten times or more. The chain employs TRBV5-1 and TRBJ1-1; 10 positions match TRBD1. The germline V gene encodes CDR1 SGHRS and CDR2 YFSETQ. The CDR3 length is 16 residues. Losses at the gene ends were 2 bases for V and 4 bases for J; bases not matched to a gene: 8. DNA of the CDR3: TGCGCCAGCAGCTTTACCTCGGACAGGGGGACCACTGAAGCTTTCTTT. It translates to CASSFTSDRGTTEAFF.

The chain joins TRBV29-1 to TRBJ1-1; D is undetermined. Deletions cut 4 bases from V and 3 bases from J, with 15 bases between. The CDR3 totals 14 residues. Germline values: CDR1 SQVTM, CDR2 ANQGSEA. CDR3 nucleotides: TGCAGCGTTGGGTCTCGATCACGGGACACTGAAGCTTTCTTT. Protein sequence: CSVGSRSRDTEAFF.

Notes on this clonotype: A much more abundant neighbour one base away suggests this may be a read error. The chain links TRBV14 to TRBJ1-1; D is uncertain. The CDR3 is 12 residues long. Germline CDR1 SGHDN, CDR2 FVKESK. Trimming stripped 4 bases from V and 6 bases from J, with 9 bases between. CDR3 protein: CASSRDRAEAFF. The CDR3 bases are TGTGCCAGCAGCCGAGACCGGGCTGAAGCTTTCTTT.

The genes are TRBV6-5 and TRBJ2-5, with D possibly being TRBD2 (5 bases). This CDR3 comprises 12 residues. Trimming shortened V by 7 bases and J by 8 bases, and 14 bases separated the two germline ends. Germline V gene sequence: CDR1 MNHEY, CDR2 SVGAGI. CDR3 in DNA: TGTGCCAGCATCAACATGGAGGATACCCAGTACTTC. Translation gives CASINMEDTQYF.

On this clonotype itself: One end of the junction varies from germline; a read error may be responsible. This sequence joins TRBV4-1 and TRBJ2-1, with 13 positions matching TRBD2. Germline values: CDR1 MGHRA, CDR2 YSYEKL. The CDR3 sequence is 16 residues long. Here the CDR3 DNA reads TGCGCCAACAGCGACTTACTAGCGGGAGGGCCGGGTGAGCAATTCTTC. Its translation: CANSDLLAGGPGEQFF.

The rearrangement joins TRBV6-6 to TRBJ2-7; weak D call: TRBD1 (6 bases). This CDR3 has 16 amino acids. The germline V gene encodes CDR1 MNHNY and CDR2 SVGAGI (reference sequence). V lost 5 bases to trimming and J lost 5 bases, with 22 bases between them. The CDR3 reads CASSVIKGVSKNEQYF. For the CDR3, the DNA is TGTGCCAGCAGTGTTATCAAGGGGGTCAGTAAAAACGAGCAGTACTTC.

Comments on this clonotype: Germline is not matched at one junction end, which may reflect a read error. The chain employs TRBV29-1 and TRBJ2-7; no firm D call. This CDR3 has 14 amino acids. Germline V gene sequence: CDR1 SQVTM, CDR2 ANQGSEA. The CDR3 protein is CNVVSVYTTYEQYF. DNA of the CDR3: TGCAACGTTGTAAGCGTGTACACCACCTACGAGCAGTACTTC.

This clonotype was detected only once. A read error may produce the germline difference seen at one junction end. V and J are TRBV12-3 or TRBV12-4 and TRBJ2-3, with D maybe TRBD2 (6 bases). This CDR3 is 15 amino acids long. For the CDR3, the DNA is TGTGCCAACAGTTTAGGGGCGGGATCCGTAGATACGAAGTGTTTT. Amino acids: CANSLGAGSVDTKCF.